This is a list of T cell receptor beta chains from one sample in a study of blood T cell repertoires in COVID-19. Some clones are missing from TCRdb's copy, which holds only in-frame ones; the method was immunoSEQ multiplex PCR. Among 210,000 or so clones listed, about 90% were seen once. The sample was peripheral blood. The receptors shown here come from a woman aged 60-75 years with acute or convalescent COVID-19. Both conserved end residues are part of each CDR3. A D gene is named only where the DNA matches it firmly. Clone size is shown for a subset of rows, as once, few, many or a class of expanded clone.

cdr3_nt,cdr3_aa,v_call,d_call,j_call,clone_size
TGTGCCAGTAGTATAGTGGCTAGCGGGGTTAGCTCCTACGAGCAGTACTTC,CASSIVASGVSSYEQYF,TRBV19,TRBD2,TRBJ2-7,NA
TGTGCCAGCAGCTTGAGTGGGAGGCGTCGCAATCAGCCCCAGCATTTT,CASSLSGRRRNQPQHF,TRBV5-6,NA,TRBJ1-5,NA
TGTGCCAGCAGTCGTAACAGGGAGTTAGGCAATGAGCAGTTCTTC,CASSRNRELGNEQFF,TRBV27,NA,TRBJ2-1,NA
TGTGCCAGCAGCCAAAAGGCTAGCGGGAGTTACAATGAGCAGTTCTTC,CASSQKASGSYNEQFF,TRBV4-2,TRBD2,TRBJ2-1,NA
TGTGACAGGGTGCCGTCGGACACTGAAGCTTTCTTT,CDRVPSDTEAFF,TRBV27,NA,TRBJ1-1,many
TGTGCCAGCAGTTTTGGGACTAGCGGGGGCCAAATGACCCAGTACTTC,CASSFGTSGGQMTQYF,TRBV28,TRBD2,TRBJ2-5,NA
TGTGCCAGCAGTGGGCCAGATAATTCACCCCTCCACTTT,CASSGPDNSPLHF,TRBV2,NA,TRBJ1-6,NA
TGTGCCAGCAGCCAGGGGACTAGCGCCACAGATACGCAGTATTTT,CASSQGTSATDTQYF,TRBV7-2,TRBD2,TRBJ2-3,NA
TGTGCCACCAGCAGCAGACAGTCCTCTGGAAACACCATATATTTT,CATSSRQSSGNTIYF,TRBV15,NA,TRBJ1-3,once
TGTGCCAGTAGTTTCATTAGCACAGATACGCAGTATTTT,CASSFISTDTQYF,TRBV19,NA,TRBJ2-3,NA
TGTGCCAGCAGACCTGGGACAGGGGCGACTAATGAAAAACTGTTTTTT,CASRPGTGATNEKLFF,TRBV6-2/TRBV6-3,TRBD1,TRBJ1-4,NA